The rows below give T cell receptor beta chains drawn from one sample of a study of shared clonotypes between healthy human individuals. Produced via immunoSEQ multiplex PCR; TCRdb's table is partial and in-frame only. Among about 2.4 million clones listed, 90% to 95% were seen once. The sequencing input was naive CD4+ T cells sorted from blood. These receptors all come from a man younger than 35 in good health. The CDR3 runs from the conserved cysteine through the conserved F or W. Each record gives: CDR3 protein, CDR3 DNA, D gene, V gene, clone size, J gene. The D gene is left open where the match is weak. Part of the rows lack a size; the others show once, few, many or a class for expanded clones.

CDR3: CAIGLGAHRTGANVLTF; DNA: TGTGCCATAGGCTTAGGGGCGCACAGAACTGGGGCCAACGTCCTGACTTTC; D: -; V: TRBV7-9; size: -; J: TRBJ2-6
CDR3: CASSSSTGMETQYF; DNA: TGCGCCAGCAGCTCCTCGACAGGGATGGAGACCCAGTACTTC; D: TRBD1; V: TRBV5-1; size: -; J: TRBJ2-5
CDR3: CASKATRNTEAFF; DNA: TGTGCCAGCAAGGCCACCCGGAACACTGAAGCTTTCTTT; D: -; V: TRBV6-1; size: -; J: TRBJ1-1
CDR3: CASSLGGRPYEQYF; DNA: TGCGCCAGCAGTCTCGGAGGCAGGCCCTACGAGCAGTACTTC; D: -; V: TRBV5-1; size: -; J: TRBJ2-7
CDR3: CASSLRLTSSYEQYF; DNA: TGTGCCAGCAGCTTACGGCTAACCAGTTCCTACGAGCAGTACTTC; D: -; V: TRBV13; size: -; J: TRBJ2-7
CDR3: CASSVGPAGDYEQYF; DNA: TGTGCCAGCAGCGTAGGCCCAGCGGGAGATTACGAGCAGTACTTC; D: TRBD2; V: TRBV9; size: -; J: TRBJ2-7
CDR3: CASSWGGLAVTMNTGELFF; DNA: TGCGCCAGCAGCTGGGGGGGACTAGCGGTGACTATGAACACCGGGGAGCTGTTTTTT; D: TRBD2; V: TRBV5-1; size: -; J: TRBJ2-2
CDR3: CASSELGRVYEQYF; DNA: TGTGCCAGCAGTGAATTGGGCAGGGTCTACGAGCAGTACTTC; D: -; V: TRBV6-1; size: -; J: TRBJ2-7
CDR3: CASRPGLGYNEQFF; DNA: TGTGCCAGCAGACCGGGACTCGGATACAATGAGCAGTTCTTC; D: -; V: TRBV7-2; size: -; J: TRBJ2-1
CDR3: CAIGSRSSTDTQYF; DNA: TGTGCCATCGGTTCTCGCTCTAGCACAGATACGCAGTATTTT; D: -; V: TRBV10-3; size: -; J: TRBJ2-3
CDR3: CASSTAGQGHTEAFF; DNA: TGTGCCAGCAGTACTGCGGGACAGGGGCACACTGAAGCTTTCTTT; D: TRBD1; V: TRBV28; size: few; J: TRBJ1-1
CDR3: CASSQEADTQYF; DNA: TGTGCCAGCAGCCAAGAAGCAGATACGCAGTATTTT; D: -; V: TRBV4-2; size: -; J: TRBJ2-3
CDR3: CASSIGTGGSEQFF; DNA: TGTGCCAGCTCGATCGGGACAGGGGGCAGTGAGCAGTTCTTC; D: TRBD1; V: TRBV18; size: -; J: TRBJ2-1
CDR3: CASSSGQATDTQYF; DNA: TGCGCCAGCAGCTCGGGACAGGCCACAGATACGCAGTATTTT; D: TRBD1; V: TRBV5-1; size: -; J: TRBJ2-3
CDR3: CASSRGALAEAFF; DNA: TGCGCCAGCAGCAGGGGGGCCCTGGCTGAAGCTTTCTTT; D: -; V: TRBV5-1; size: few; J: TRBJ1-1
CDR3: CASSLVDRGWTGANVLTF; DNA: TGTGCCAGCAGCTTAGTTGACAGGGGGTGGACTGGGGCCAACGTCCTGACTTTC; D: TRBD1; V: TRBV13; size: -; J: TRBJ2-6
CDR3: CASKGPSDTGELFF; DNA: TGCGCCAGCAAGGGACCAAGCGACACCGGGGAGCTGTTTTTT; D: -; V: TRBV10-1; size: -; J: TRBJ2-2
CDR3: CASRTTDRGPSAKNIQYF; DNA: TGTGCCAGCAGGACTACAGACAGGGGTCCCTCAGCCAAAAACATTCAGTACTTC; D: TRBD1; V: TRBV5-6; size: -; J: TRBJ2-4
CDR3: CSARVKTEAFF; DNA: TGCAGTGCTAGAGTCAAAACTGAAGCTTTCTTT; D: -; V: TRBV20-1; size: once; J: TRBJ1-1
CDR3: CASTWDGNTEAFF; DNA: TGTGCCAGTACCTGGGACGGGAACACTGAAGCTTTCTTT; D: -; V: TRBV19; size: -; J: TRBJ1-1
CDR3: CASSQEEDQWDRDNEKLFF; DNA: TGCGCCAGCAGCCAAGAAGAAGACCAATGGGACAGGGATAATGAAAAACTGTTTTTT; D: TRBD1; V: TRBV4-3; size: once; J: TRBJ1-4
CDR3: CSVEGVDTARRSGGYTF; DNA: TGCAGCGTTGAGGGGGTGGACACTGCTCGAAGGAGTGGGGGCTACACCTTC; D: -; V: TRBV29-1; size: -; J: TRBJ1-2
CDR3: CASSTGPGNTEAFF; DNA: TGCGCCAGCAGTACAGGGCCTGGGAACACTGAAGCTTTCTTT; D: -; V: TRBV10-2; size: -; J: TRBJ1-1
CDR3: CASRPGSLGDTEAFF; DNA: TGTGCCAGCAGACCCGGCTCCCTTGGGGACACTGAAGCTTTCTTT; D: -; V: TRBV6-5; size: -; J: TRBJ1-1
CDR3: CAIRGRDDQPQHF; DNA: TGTGCCATCAGGGGCAGGGATGATCAGCCCCAGCATTTT; D: -; V: TRBV10-3; size: -; J: TRBJ1-5
CDR3: CASSPSLSSYNEQFF; DNA: TGTGCCAGCAGTCCCTCGCTTAGCTCCTACAATGAGCAGTTCTTC; D: -; V: TRBV27; size: once; J: TRBJ2-1
CDR3: CASGGGSGRRETQYF; DNA: TGTGCCAGTGGTGGGGGTAGCGGGAGAAGGGAGACCCAGTACTTC; D: TRBD2; V: TRBV28; size: -; J: TRBJ2-5
CDR3: CASSLGGSGGSEQYF; DNA: TGTGCCAGCAGCTTAGGGGGTAGCGGGGGTAGCGAGCAGTACTTC; D: TRBD2; V: TRBV11-2; size: -; J: TRBJ2-7
CDR3: CASSPGLAGEDEQYF; DNA: TGTGCCAGCTCACCGGGACTAGCGGGAGAGGACGAGCAGTACTTC; D: TRBD2; V: TRBV18; size: -; J: TRBJ2-7
CDR3: CASDRGAKNIQYF; DNA: TGTGCCAGCGACAGGGGTGCCAAAAACATTCAGTACTTC; D: TRBD1; V: TRBV30; size: -; J: TRBJ2-4
CDR3: CASSLIPGDNYGYTF; DNA: TGCGCCAGCAGCTTGATCCCAGGGGATAACTATGGCTACACCTTC; D: -; V: TRBV5-1; size: -; J: TRBJ1-2
CDR3: CASSRLRVEKLFF; DNA: TGCGCCAGCAGCCGATTGAGGGTTGAAAAACTGTTTTTT; D: -; V: TRBV4-1; size: -; J: TRBJ1-4
CDR3: CASSFRLAGNTDTQYF; DNA: TGTGCCAGCAGCTTCAGACTAGCGGGAAACACAGATACGCAGTATTTT; D: TRBD2; V: TRBV5-6; size: -; J: TRBJ2-3
CDR3: CASSFFGTEAFF; DNA: TGTGCCAGCAGCTTCTTTGGGACAGAAGCTTTCTTT; D: -; V: TRBV11-2; size: -; J: TRBJ1-1
CDR3: CASLTGGARTEAFF; DNA: TGTGCCAGCTTGACAGGGGGCGCGCGGACTGAAGCTTTCTTT; D: TRBD1; V: TRBV2; size: -; J: TRBJ1-1
CDR3: CAISGRGGDNEQFF; DNA: TGTGCCATCTCCGGAAGAGGGGGGGACAATGAGCAGTTCTTC; D: -; V: TRBV10-3; size: -; J: TRBJ2-1
CDR3: CASSVEGVGGNTGELFF; DNA: TGTGCCAGCAGCGTAGAAGGGGTAGGGGGGAACACCGGGGAGCTGTTTTTT; D: -; V: TRBV9; size: -; J: TRBJ2-2
CDR3: CASSLRGNTGELFF; DNA: TGCGCCAGCAGCTTGCGAGGTAACACCGGGGAGCTGTTTTTT; D: -; V: TRBV5-1; size: once; J: TRBJ2-2
CDR3: CAWSVSWEYNEQFF; DNA: TGTGCCTGGAGTGTTAGCTGGGAGTACAATGAGCAGTTCTTC; D: -; V: TRBV30; size: -; J: TRBJ2-1
CDR3: CASSPLILAGNEQFF; DNA: TGTGCTAGCAGCCCCCTAATCCTAGCGGGGAATGAGCAGTTCTTC; D: TRBD2; V: TRBV7-7; size: -; J: TRBJ2-1
CDR3: CSVDDRPLSYEQYF; DNA: TGCAGCGTTGATGACAGGCCCTTATCCTACGAGCAGTACTTC; D: -; V: TRBV29-1; size: -; J: TRBJ2-7
CDR3: CASSQEQGANYGYTF; DNA: TGCGCCAGCAGCCAAGAACAGGGCGCTAACTATGGCTACACCTTC; D: -; V: TRBV4-1; size: -; J: TRBJ1-2